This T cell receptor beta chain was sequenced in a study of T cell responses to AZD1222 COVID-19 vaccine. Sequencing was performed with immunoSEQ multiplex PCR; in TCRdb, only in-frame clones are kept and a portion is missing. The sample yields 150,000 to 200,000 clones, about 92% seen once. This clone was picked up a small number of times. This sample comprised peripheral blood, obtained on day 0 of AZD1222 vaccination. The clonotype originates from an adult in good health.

CDR3 DNA sequence: TGTGCCAGCTCACCACCGCAGGGGGCGACCACTGAAGCTTTCTTT. As protein: CASSPPQGATTEAFF. The chain couples TRBV18 to TRBJ1-1, with 8 bases that match TRBD1. Germline V gene sequence: CDR1 KGHSH, CDR2 LQKENI. The CDR3 sequence is 15 residues long. J gave up 4 bases and V 0 bases, and 4 bases lay outside the gene matches.